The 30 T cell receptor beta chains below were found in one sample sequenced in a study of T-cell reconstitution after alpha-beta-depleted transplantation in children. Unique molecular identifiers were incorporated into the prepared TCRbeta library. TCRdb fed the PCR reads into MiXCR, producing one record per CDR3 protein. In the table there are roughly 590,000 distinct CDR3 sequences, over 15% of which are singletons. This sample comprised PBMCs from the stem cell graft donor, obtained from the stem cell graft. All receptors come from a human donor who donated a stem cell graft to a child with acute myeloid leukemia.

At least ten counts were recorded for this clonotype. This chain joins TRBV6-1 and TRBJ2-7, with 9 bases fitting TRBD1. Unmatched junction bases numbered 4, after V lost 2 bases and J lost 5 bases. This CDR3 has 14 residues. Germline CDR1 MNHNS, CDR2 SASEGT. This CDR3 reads CASSERGQGHEQYF. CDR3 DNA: TGTGCCAGCAGTGAAAGGGGACAGGGCCACGAGCAGTACTTC.

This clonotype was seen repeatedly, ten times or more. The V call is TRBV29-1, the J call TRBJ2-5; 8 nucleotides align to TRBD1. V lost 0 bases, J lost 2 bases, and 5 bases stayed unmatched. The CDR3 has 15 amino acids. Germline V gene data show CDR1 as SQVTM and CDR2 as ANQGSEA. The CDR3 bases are TGCAGCGTTGAAGACCTGGGACAGGTTCAAGAGACCCAGTACTTC. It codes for CSVEDLGQVQETQYF.

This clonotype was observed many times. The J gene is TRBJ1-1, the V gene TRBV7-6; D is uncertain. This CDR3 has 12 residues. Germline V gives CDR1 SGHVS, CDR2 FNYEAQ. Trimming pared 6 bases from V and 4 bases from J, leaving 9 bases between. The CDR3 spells CASSSPGTEAFF. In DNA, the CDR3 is TGTGCCAGCAGTTCCCCTGGCACTGAAGCTTTCTTT.

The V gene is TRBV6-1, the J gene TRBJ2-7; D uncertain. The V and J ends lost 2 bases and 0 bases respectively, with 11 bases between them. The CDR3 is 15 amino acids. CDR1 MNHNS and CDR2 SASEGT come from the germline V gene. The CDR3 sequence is CASSEPGSRSYEQYF. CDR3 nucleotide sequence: TGTGCCAGCAGTGAACCGGGCTCCCGCTCCTACGAGCAGTACTTC.

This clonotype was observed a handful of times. The CDR3 coding sequence is TGTGCCACCAGTGATTTTTGGGATACGCAGTATTTT. It yields the protein CATSDFWDTQYF. This rearrangement joins TRBV24-1 to TRBJ2-3; D is unclear. Germline CDR1 is KGHDR and CDR2 is SFDVKD. This CDR3 spans 12 amino acids. Trimming took 1 base from V and 6 from J, leaving 4 bases between them.

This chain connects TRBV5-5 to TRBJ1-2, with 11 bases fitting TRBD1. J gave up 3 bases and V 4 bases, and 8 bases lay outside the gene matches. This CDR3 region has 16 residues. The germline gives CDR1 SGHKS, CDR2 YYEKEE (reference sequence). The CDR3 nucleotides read TGTGCCAGCAGCGGAGTCCCGGGACAGGGGGACTATGGCTACACCTTC. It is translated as CASSGVPGQGDYGYTF.

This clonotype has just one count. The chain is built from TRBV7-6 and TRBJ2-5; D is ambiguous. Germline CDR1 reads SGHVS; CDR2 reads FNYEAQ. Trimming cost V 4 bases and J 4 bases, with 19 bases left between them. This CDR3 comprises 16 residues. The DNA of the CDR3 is TGTGCCAGCAGCTCCCGGACGACCCCCGGCCGAGAGACCCAGTACTTC. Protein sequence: CASSSRTTPGRETQYF.

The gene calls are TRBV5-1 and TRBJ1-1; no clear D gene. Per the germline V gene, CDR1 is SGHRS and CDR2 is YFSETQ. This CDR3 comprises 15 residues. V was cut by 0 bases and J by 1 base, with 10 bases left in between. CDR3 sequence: CASSLAVLTNTEAFF. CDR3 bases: TGCGCCAGCAGCTTGGCGGTCCTGACGAACACTGAAGCTTTCTTT.

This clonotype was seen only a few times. CDR3 protein: CASSELDTDTQYF. The CDR3 nucleotides read TGTGCCAGCAGTGAACTCGACACAGATACGCAGTATTTT. The rearrangement uses TRBV12-3 or TRBV12-4 and TRBJ2-3, with no clear D. Trimming took off 5 bases at V and 2 bases at J, with 8 bases between the two ends. The length of the CDR3 is 13 residues.

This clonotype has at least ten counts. The CDR3: CASTFGPRSGELFF. In DNA, the CDR3 is TGTGCCAGCACCTTCGGCCCCCGTTCCGGGGAGCTGTTTTTT. The chain links TRBV12-3 or TRBV12-4 to TRBJ2-2; no reliable D call. The CDR3 extends over 14 amino acids. V was clipped by 7 bases and J by 6 bases, with 15 bases between them.

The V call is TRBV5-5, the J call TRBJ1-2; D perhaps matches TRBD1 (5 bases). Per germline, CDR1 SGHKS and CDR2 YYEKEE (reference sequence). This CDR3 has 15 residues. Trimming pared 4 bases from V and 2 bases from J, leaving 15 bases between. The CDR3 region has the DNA TGTGCCAGCAGCCCGCGGGACGGAAAGAACTATGGCTACACCTTC. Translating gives CASSPRDGKNYGYTF.

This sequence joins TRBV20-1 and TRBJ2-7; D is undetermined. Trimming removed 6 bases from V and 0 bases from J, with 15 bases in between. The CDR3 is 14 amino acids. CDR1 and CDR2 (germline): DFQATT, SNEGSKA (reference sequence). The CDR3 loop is CSASGPISSYEQYF. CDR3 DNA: TGCAGTGCCTCTGGACCTATTAGCTCCTACGAGCAGTACTTC.

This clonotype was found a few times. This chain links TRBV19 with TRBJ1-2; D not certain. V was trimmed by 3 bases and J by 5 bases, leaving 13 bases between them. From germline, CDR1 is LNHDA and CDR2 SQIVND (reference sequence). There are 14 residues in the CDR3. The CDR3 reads CASSIGGYSYGYTF. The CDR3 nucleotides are TGTGCCAGTAGTATCGGAGGCTACAGTTATGGCTACACCTTC.

CDR3 in amino acids: CASRRQGTANTGELFF. DNA for the CDR3: TGTGCCAGCAGGAGACAGGGGACCGCGAACACCGGGGAGCTGTTTTTT. This rearrangement joins TRBV5-5 to TRBJ2-2, with 8 nucleotides matching TRBD1. The ends lost 5 bases at V and 0 bases at J; junction bases unmatched: 6. Germline-derived CDR1 and CDR2 are SGHKS and YYEKEE (reference sequence). The CDR3 length is 16 residues.

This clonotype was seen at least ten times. In nucleotides, the CDR3 is TGCGCCAGCAGCACAACCACAGATACGCAGTATTTT. This codes for CASSTTTDTQYF. The chain joins TRBV5-1 to TRBJ2-3; D is unclear. The CDR3 runs to 12 residues. Germline CDR1 and CDR2: SGHRS and YFSETQ. Trimming stripped 4 bases from V and 2 bases from J, with 5 bases between.

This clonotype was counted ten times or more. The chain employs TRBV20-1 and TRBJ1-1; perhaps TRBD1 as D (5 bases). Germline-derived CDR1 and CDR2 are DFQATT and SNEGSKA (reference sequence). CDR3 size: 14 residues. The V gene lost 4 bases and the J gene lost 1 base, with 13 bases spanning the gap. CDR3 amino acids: CSATGGRRNTEAFF. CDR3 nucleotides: TGCAGTGCTACTGGGGGACGCCGGAACACTGAAGCTTTCTTT.

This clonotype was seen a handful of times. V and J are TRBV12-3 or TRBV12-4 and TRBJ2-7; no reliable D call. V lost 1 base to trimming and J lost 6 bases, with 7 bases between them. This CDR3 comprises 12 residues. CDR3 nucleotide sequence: TGTGCCAGCAGTTTAGGGCTTCTCGAGCAGTACGTC. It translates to CASSLGLLEQYV.

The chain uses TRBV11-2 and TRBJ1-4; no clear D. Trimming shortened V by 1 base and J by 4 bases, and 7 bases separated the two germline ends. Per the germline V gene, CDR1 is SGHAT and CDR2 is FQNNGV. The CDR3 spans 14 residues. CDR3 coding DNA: TGTGCCAGCAGCTTAGGGTGGAGTAATGAAAAACTGTTTTTT. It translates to CASSLGWSNEKLFF.

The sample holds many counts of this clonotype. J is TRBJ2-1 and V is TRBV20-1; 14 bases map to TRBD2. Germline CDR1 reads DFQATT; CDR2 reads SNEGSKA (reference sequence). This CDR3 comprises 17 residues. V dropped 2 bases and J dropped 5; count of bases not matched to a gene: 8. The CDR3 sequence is CSARRLAGGIFNNEQFF. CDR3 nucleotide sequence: TGCAGTGCTAGACGACTAGCGGGGGGGATCTTCAACAATGAGCAGTTCTTC.

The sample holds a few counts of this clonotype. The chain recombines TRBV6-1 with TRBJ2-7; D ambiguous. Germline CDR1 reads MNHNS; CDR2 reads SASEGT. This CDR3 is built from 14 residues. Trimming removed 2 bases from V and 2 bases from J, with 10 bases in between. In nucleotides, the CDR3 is TGTGCCAGCAGTGAAATAGGCAGGACCTACGAGCAGTACGTC. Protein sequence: CASSEIGRTYEQYV.

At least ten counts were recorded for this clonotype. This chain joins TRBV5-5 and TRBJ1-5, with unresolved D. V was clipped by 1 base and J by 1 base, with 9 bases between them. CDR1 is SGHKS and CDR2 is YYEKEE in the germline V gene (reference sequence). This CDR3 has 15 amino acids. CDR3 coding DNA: TGTGCCAGCAGCTTGTTCGCAGGAAGCAATCAGCCCCAGCATTTT. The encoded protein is CASSLFAGSNQPQHF.

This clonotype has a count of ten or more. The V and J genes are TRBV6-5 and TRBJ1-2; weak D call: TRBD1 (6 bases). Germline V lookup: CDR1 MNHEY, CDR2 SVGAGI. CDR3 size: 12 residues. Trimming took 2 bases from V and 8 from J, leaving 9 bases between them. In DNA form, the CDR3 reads TGTGCCAGCAGTTACACAGGGCGCGGCTACACCTTC. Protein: CASSYTGRGYTF.

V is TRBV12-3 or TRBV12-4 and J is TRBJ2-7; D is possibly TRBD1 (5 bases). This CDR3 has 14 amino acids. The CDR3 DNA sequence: TGTGCCGGCAGTCCCGCCAGGGTTGGTAGCGAGCAGTACGTC. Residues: CAGSPARVGSEQYV.

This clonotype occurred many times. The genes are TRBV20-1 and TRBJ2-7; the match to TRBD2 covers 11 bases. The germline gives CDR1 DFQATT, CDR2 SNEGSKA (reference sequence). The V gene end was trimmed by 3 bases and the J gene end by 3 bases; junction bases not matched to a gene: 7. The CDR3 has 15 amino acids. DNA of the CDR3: TGCAGTGCTAGTCCTAGCGGGGGGTCCCGCTACGAGCAGTACTTC. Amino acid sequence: CSASPSGGSRYEQYF.

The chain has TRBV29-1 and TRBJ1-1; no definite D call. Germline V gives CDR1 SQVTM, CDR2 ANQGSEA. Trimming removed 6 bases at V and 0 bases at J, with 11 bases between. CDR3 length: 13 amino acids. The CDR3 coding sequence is TGCAGCGTCAAACCTATCCTGAACACTGAAGCTTTCTTT. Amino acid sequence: CSVKPILNTEAFF.

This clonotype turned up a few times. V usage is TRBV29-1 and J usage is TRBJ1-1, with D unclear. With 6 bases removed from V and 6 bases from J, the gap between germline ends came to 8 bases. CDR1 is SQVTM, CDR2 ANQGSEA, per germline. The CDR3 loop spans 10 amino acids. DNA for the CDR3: TGCAGCGTCTTCACTTCTGAAGCTTTCTTT. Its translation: CSVFTSEAFF.

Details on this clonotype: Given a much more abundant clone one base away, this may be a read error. CDR3 DNA: TGTGCCAGCAGCTTGTTGCTTGGGGCCAACGTCCTGACTTTC. Translating gives CASSLLLGANVLTF. The rearrangement uses TRBV7-3 and TRBJ2-6; D gene ambiguous. The CDR3 extends over 14 amino acids. The V gene's germline CDR1 is SGHTA and CDR2 FQGTGA. V was pared by 3 bases and J by 3 bases, with 6 bases between.

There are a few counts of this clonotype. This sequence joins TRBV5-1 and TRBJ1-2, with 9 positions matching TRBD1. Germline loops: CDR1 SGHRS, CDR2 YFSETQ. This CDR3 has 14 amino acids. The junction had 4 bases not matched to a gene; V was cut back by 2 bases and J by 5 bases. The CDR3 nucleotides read TGCGCCAGCAGCTTCGGACAGGGGCTATATGGCTACACCTTC. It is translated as CASSFGQGLYGYTF.

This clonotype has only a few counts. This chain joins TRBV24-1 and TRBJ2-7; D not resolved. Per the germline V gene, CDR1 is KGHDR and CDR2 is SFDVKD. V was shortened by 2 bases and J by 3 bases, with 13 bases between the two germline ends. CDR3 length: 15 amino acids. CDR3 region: CATSDSASLGYEQYF. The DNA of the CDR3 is TGTGCCACCAGTGATTCGGCCTCTCTCGGCTACGAGCAGTACTTC.

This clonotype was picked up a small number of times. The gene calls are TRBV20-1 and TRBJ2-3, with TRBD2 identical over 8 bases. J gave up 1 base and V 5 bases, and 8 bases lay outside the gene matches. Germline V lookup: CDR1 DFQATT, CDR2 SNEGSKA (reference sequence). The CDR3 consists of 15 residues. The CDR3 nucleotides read TGCAGTGCTTCTCGCGGGGGGCCAGGCACAGATACGCAGTATTTT. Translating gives CSASRGGPGTDTQYF.